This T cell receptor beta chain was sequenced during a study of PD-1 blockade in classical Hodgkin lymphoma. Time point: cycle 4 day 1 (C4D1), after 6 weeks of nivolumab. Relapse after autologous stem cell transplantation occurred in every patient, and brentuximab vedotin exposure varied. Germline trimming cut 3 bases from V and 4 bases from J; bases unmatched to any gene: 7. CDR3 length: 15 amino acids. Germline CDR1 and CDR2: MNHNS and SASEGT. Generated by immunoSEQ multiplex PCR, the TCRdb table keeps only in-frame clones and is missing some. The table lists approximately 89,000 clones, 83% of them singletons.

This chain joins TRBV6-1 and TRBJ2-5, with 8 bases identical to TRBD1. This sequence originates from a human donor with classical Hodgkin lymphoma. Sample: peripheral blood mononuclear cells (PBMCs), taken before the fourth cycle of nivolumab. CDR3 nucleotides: TGTGCCAGCAGTGACGCCCCAGGGGGCGGAGAGACCCAGTACTTC. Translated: CASSDAPGGGETQYF.